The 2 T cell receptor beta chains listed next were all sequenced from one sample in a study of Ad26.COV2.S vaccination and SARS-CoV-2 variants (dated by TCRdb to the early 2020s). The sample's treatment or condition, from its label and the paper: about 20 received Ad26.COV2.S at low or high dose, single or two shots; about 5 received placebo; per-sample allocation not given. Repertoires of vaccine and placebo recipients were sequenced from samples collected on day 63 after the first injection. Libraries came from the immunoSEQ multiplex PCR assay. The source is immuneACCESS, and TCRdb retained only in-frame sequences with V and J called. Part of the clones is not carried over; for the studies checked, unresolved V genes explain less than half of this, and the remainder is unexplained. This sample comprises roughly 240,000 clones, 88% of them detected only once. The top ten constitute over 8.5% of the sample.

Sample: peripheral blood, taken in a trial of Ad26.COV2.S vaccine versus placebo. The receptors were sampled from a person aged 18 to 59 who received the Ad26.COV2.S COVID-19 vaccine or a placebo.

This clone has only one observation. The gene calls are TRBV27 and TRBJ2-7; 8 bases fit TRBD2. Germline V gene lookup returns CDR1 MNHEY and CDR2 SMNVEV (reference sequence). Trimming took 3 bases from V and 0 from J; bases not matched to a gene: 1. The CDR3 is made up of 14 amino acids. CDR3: CASSFGGGSYEQYF. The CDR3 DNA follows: TGTGCCAGCAGTTTCGGGGGGGGCTCCTACGAGCAGTACTTC.

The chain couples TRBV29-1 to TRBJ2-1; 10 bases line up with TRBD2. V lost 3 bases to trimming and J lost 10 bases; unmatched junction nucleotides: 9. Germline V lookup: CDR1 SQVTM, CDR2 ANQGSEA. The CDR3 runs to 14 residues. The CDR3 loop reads CSVDRASGGGEQFF. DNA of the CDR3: TGCAGCGTTGATCGGGCTAGCGGGGGCGGCGAGCAGTTCTTC.